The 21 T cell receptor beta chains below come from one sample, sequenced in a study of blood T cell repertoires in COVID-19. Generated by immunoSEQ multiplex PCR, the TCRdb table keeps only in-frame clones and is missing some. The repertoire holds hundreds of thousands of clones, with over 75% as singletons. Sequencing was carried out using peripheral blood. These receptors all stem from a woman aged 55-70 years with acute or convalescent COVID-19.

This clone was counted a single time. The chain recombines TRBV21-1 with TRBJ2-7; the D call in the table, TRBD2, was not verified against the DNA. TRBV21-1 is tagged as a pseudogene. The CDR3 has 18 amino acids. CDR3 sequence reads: CASSKKYPTSGTTYEQYF. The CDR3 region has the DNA TGTGCCAGCAGCAAAAAATACCCGACTAGCGGGACCACCTACGAGCAGTACTTC.

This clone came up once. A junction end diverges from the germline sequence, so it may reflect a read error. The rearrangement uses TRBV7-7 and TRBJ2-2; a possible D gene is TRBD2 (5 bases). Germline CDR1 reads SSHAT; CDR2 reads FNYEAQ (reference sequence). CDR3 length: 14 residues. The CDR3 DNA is TGTGCTAGCAGCGGCCTAGCTGGCACCGGGGAGCTGTTTTTT. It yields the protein CASSGLAGTGELFF.

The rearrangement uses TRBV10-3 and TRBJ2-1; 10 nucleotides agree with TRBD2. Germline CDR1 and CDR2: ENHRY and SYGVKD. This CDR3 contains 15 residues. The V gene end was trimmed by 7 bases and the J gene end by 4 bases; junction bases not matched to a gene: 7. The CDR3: CAITRTSGTYNEQFF. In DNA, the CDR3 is TGTGCCATCACCAGGACTAGCGGAACTTACAATGAGCAGTTCTTC.

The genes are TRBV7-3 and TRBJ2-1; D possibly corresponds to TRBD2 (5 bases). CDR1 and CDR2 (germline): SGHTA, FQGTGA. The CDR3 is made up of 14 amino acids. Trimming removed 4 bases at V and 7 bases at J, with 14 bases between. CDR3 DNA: TGTGCCAGCAGCTCCAAGAGGCCGGGGAATGAGCAGTTCTTC. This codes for CASSSKRPGNEQFF.

CDR3 coding DNA: TGTGCCAGCAGTGCAAGAGCTAGCGGGGTCACAGATACGCAGTATTTT. Translation gives CASSARASGVTDTQYF. This chain connects TRBV2 to TRBJ2-3; 9 bases align to TRBD2. The CDR3 length is 16 residues. V lost 4 bases, J lost 2 bases, and 7 bases stayed unmatched. CDR1 and CDR2 from the germline V gene are SNHLY and FYNNEI. Together with reference TRBV2 and TRBJ2-3, the CDR3 gives the full variable domain: EPEVTQTPSHQVTQMGQEVILRCVPISNHLYFYWYRQILGQKVEFLVSFYNNEISEKSEIFDDQFSVERPDGSNFTLKIRSTKLEDSAMYFCASSARASGVTDTQYFGPGTRLTVL.

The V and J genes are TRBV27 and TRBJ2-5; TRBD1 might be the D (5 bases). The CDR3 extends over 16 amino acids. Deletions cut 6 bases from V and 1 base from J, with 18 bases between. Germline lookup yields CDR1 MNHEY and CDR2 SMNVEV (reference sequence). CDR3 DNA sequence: TGTGCCAGCAGGGTAGGACACGCACCCATCCAAGAGACCCAGTACTTC. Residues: CASRVGHAPIQETQYF.

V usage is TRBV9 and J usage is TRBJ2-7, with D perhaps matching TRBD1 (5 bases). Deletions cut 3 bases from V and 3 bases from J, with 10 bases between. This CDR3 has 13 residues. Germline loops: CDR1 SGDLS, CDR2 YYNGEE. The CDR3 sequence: CASSGGPLYEQYF. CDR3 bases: TGTGCCAGCAGCGGGGGCCCCCTCTACGAGCAGTACTTC.

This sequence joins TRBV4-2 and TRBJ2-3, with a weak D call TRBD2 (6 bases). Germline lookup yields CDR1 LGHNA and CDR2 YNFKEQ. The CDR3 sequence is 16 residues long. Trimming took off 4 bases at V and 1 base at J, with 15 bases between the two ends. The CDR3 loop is CASSLLDGGRTDTQYF. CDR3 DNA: TGTGCCAGCAGCCTCCTCGACGGGGGTCGCACAGATACGCAGTATTTT.

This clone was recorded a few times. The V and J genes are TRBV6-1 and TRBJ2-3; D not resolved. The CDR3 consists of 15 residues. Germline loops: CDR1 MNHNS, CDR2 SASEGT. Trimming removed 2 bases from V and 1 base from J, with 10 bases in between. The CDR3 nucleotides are TGTGCCAGCAGTGAACTAGGTACCGGCACAGATACGCAGTATTTT. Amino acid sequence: CASSELGTGTDTQYF.

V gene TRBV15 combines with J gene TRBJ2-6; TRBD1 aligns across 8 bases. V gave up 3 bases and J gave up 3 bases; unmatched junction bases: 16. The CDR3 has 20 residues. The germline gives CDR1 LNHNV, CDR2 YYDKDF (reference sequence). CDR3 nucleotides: TGTGCCACCAGCAGTTCCCGGCGAGGGACAGGCGCCTTTGGGGCCAACGTCCTGACTTTC. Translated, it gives CATSSSRRGTGAFGANVLTF.

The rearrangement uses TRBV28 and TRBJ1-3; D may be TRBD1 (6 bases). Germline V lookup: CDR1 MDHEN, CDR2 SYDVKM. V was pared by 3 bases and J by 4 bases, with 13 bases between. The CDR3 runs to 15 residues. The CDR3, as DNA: TGTGCCAGCAGTTTGGACAGATCTCTGGGAAACACCATATATTTT. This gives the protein CASSLDRSLGNTIYF.

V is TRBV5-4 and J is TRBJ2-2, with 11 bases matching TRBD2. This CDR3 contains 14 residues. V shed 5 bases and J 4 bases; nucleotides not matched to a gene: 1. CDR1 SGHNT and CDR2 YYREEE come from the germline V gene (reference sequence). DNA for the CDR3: TGTGCCAGCAGGCTAGCGGGGGGCACCGGGGAGCTGTTTTTT. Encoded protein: CASRLAGGTGELFF. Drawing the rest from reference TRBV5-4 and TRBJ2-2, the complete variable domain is ETGVTQSPTHLIKTRGQQVTLRCSSQSGHNTVSWYQQALGQGPQFIFQYYREEENGRGNFPPRFSGLQFPNYSSELNVNALELDDSALYLCASRLAGGTGELFFGEGSRLTVL.

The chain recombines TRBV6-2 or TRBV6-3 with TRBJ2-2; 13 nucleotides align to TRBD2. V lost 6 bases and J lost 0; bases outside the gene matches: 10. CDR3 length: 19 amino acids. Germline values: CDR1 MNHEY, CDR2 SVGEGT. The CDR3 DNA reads TGTGCCAGCAGCCCCCGGACTAGCGGGAGTGCAGCGAACACCGGGGAGCTGTTTTTT. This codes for CASSPRTSGSAANTGELFF.

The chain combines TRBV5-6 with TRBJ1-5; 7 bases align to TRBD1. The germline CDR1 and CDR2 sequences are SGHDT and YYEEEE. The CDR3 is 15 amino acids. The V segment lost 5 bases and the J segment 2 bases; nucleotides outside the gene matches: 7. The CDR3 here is CASSSGGYGNQPQHF. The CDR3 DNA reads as TGTGCCAGCAGTTCAGGGGGGTATGGCAATCAGCCCCAGCATTTT.

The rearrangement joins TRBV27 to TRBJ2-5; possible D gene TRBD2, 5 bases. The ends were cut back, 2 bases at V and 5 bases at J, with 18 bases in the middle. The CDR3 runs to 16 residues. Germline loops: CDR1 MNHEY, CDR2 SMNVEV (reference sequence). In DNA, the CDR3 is TGTGCCAGCAGTTTAAACCCCACTTTGATAGCGGAGACCCAGTACTTC. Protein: CASSLNPTLIAETQYF.

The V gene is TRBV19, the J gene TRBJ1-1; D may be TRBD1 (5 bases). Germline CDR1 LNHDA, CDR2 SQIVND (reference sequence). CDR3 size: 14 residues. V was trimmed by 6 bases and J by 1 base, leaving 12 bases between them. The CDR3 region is CASSSLDRNTEAFF. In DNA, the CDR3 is TGTGCCAGTAGCTCCCTCGACAGGAACACTGAAGCTTTCTTT.

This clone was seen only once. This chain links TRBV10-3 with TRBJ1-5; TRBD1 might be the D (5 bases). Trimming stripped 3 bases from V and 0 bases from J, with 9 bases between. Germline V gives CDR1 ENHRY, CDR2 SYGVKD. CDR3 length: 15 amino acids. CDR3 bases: TGTGCCATCAGTGAAGGCAGGGATAGCAATCAGCCCCAGCATTTT. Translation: CAISEGRDSNQPQHF.

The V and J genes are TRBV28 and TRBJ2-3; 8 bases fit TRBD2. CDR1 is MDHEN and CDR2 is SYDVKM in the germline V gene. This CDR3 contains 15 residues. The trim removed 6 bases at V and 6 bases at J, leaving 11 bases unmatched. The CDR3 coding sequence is TGTGCCAGCAGCCTCCCTGCGGGAGGTGAGGATACGCAGTATTTT. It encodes CASSLPAGGEDTQYF.

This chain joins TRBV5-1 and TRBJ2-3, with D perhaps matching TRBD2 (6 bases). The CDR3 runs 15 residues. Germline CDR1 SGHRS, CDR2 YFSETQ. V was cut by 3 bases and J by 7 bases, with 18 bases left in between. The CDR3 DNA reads TGCGCCAGCAGCTCGCCGGAACTAGCTGGGTATACGCAGTATTTT. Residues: CASSSPELAGYTQYF. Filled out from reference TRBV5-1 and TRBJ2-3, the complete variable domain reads KAGVTQTPRYLIKTRGQQVTLSCSPISGHRSVSWYQQTPGQGLQFLFEYFSETQRNKGNFPGRFSGRQFSNSRSEMNVSTLELGDSALYLCASSSPELAGYTQYFGPGTRLTVL.

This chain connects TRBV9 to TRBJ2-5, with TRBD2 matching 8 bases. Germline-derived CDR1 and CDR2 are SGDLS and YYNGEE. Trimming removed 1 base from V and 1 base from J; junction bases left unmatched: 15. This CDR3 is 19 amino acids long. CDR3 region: CASSVTPPGGVGGQETQYF. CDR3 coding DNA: TGTGCCAGCAGCGTAACCCCTCCGGGGGGGGTCGGGGGCCAAGAGACCCAGTACTTC. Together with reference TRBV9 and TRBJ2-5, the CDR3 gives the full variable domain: DSGVTQTPKHLITATGQRVTLRCSPRSGDLSVYWYQQSLDQGLQFLIQYYNGEERAKGNILERFSAQQFPDLHSELNLSSLELGDSALYFCASSVTPPGGVGGQETQYFGPGTRLLVL.

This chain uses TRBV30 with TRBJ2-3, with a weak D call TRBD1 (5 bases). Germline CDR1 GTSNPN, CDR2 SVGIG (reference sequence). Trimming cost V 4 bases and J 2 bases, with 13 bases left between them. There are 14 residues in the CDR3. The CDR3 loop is CAWMGQVNTDTQYF. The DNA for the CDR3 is TGTGCCTGGATGGGGCAGGTCAACACAGATACGCAGTATTTT.